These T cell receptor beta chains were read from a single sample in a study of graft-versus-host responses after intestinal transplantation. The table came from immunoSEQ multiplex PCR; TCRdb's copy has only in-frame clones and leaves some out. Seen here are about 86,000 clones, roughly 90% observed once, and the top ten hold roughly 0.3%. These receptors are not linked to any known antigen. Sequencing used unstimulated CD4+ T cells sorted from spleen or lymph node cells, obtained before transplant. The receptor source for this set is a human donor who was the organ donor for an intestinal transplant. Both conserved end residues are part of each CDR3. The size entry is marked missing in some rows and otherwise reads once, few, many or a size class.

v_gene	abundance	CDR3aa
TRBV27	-	CASSLSGLDRDGSNGYTF
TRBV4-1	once	CASSQVGRRGNFRTQYF
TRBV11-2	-	CASRSLGERPYEQYF
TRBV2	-	CASSRLAVGSYNEQFF
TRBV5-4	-	CASRTGTGYGYTF
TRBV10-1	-	CASTRRRGPGNTIYF
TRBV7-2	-	CASSSQPWTGGGETQYF
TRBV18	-	CASSPPNGFDNEQFF
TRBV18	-	CASSLRGGDNEQFF
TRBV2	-	CASQGQGGYTF
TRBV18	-	CASSIGAPSSYNEQFF
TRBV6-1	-	CASRDRGHSYEQYF
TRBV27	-	CASSLWVPFGQRTEAFF
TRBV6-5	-	CASSYDRIASEQYF
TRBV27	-	CASSFKGLASYEQYF
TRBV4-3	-	CASSQARDRSFYGYTF
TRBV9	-	CASSYGQGTDTQYF
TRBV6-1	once	CASSDVRRYTF
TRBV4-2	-	CASSQGTRVTYEQYF
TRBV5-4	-	CASSLRQRGGYTF
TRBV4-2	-	CASSPAGAPDTQYF
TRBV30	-	CAWRVGGRYTEAFF
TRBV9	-	CASSVGITSSYNEQFF
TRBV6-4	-	CASKQGDTGELFF
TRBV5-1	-	CASSLGTSGVEETQYF
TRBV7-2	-	CASSPRQGALNTEAFF
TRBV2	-	CASSEDGGPNTGELFF
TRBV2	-	CASHAGVSGNTIYF
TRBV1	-	CTSSQPWGLAGGQANTGELFF
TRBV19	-	CASSIGTGQQETQYF
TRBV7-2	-	CASRTSGSTDTQYF
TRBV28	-	CASSSLSTRGPGANVLTF
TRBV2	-	CASRRQGRNQPQHF
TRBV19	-	CASSIDSTGLEEQYF
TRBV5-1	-	CASRQGAEEQYF
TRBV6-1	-	CASSERVVAGAYTQYF
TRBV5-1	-	CASSQGATGELFF
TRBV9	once	CASSVGGLAGGPQETQYF
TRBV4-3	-	CASSQDPPGLVGSYNEQFF
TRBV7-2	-	CASSLDSAVVTDTQYF
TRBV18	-	CASSPTGDRASSYEQYF
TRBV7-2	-	CASSPGVVRGNQETQYF
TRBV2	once	CASSDVVAGETQYF
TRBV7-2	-	CASSPVSGGWFF
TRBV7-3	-	CASSQKDTSSSYNEQFF
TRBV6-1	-	CASRAARPSYEQYF
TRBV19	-	CASTGQGGSPLHF
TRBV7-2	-	CASSLAGGQVYEQFF
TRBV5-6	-	CASSLALPNRGDEQYF
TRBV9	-	CASSSTPLTDTQYF
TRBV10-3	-	CAISGFGAFPGNTIYF
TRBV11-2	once	CASSPTTPQETQYF
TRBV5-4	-	CASSSGLARNTGELFF
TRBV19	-	CASSHDRDYNEQFF
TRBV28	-	CASSLGGAENTEAFF